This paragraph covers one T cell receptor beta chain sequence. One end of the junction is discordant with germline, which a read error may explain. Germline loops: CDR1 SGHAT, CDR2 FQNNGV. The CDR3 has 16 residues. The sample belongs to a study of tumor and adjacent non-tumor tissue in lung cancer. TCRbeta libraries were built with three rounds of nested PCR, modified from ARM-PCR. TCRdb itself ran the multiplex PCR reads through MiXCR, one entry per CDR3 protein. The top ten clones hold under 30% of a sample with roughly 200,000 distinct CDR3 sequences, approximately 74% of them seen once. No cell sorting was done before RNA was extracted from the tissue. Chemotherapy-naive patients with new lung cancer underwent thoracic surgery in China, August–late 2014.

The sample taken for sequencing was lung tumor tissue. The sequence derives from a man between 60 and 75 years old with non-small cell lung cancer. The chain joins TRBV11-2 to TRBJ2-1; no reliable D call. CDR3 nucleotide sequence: TGTGCCAACAGCCCACAGTCTAGGAGCTCCTATAATGAGCAATTCTTC. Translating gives CANSPQSRSSYNEQFF.